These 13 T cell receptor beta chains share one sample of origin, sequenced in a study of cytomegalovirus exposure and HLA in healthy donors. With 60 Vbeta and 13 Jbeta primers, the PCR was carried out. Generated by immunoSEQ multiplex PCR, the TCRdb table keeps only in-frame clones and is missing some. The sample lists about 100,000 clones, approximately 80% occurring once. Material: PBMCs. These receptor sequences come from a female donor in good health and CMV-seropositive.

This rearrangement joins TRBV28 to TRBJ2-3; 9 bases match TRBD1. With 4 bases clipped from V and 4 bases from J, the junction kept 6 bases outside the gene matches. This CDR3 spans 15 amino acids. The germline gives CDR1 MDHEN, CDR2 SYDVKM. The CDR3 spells CASSSPGQGADTQYF. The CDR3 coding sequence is TGTGCCAGCAGTTCACCGGGACAGGGCGCAGATACGCAGTATTTT.

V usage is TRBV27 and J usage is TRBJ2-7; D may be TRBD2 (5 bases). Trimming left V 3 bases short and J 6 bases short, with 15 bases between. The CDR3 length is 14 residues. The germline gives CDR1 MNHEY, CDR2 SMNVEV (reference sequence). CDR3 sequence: CASSFTRAEGEQYF. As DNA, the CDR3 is TGTGCCAGCAGTTTCACTCGGGCAGAGGGCGAGCAGTACTTC.

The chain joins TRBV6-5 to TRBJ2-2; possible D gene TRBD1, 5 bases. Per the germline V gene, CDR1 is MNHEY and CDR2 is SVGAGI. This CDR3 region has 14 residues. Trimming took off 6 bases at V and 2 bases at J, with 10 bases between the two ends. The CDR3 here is CASRTATNTGELFF. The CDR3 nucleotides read TGTGCCAGCAGGACAGCTACTAACACCGGGGAGCTGTTTTTT.

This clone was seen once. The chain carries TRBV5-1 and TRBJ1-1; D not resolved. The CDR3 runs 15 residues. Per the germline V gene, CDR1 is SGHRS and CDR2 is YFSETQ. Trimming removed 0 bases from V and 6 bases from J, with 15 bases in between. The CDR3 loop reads CASSLDGAKDSEAFF. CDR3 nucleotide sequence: TGCGCCAGCAGCTTGGATGGTGCTAAGGACTCTGAAGCTTTCTTT.

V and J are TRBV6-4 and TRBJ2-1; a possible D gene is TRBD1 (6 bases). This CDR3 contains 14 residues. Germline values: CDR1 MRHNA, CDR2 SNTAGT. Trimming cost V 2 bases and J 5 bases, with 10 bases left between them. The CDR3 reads CASSDTGQHNEQFF. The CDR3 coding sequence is TGTGCCAGCAGTGACACTGGACAGCACAATGAGCAGTTCTTC.

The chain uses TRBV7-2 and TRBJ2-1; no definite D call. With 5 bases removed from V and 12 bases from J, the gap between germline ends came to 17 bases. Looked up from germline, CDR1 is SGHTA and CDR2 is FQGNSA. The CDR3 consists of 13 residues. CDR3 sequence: CASSPPLSVRQFF. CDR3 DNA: TGTGCCAGCAGCCCCCCTTTATCAGTCCGGCAGTTCTTC.

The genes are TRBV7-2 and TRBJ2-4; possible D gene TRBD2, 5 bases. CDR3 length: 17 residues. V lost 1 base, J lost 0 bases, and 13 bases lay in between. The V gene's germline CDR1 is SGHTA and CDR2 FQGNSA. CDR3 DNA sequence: TGTGCCAGCAGCTTAGAGAGGGTCCTGGGAGCCAAAAACATTCAGTACTTC. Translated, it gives CASSLERVLGAKNIQYF. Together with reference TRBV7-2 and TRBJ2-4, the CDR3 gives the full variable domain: GAGVSQSPSNKVTEKGKDVELRCDPISGHTALYWYRQSLGQGLEFLIYFQGNSAPDKSGLPSDRFSAERTGGSVSTLTIQRTQQEDSAVYLCASSLERVLGAKNIQYFGAGTRLSVL.

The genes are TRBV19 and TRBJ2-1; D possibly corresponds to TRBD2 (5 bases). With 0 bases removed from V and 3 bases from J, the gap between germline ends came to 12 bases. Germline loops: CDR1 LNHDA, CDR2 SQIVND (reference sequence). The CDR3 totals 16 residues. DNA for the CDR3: TGTGCCAGTAGTATAGATCGGAGGACTGGCTACAATGAGCAGTTCTTC. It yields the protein CASSIDRRTGYNEQFF.

This CDR3 is CASSQTPGQGYEQYF. Here the CDR3 DNA reads TGTGCCAGCAGCCAAACACCGGGACAGGGCTACGAGCAGTACTTC. The rearrangement joins TRBV7-2 to TRBJ2-7, with 9 bases fitting TRBD1. The CDR3 sequence is 15 residues long. The J segment lost 3 bases and the V segment lost 5 bases, leaving 8 bases of the junction unmatched. CDR1 is SGHTA, CDR2 FQGNSA, per germline.

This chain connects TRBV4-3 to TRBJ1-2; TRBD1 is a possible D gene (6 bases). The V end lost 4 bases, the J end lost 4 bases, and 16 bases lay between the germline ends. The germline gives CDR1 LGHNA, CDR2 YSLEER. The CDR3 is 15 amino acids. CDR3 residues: CASSPTQDRSYGYTF. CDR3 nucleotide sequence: TGCGCCAGCAGCCCGACCCAAGACAGGAGCTATGGCTACACCTTC.

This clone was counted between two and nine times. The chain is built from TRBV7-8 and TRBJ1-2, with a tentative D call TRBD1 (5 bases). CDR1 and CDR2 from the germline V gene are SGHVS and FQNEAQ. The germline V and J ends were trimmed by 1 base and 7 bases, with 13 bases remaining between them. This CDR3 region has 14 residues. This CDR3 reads CASSLVRTNGGYTF. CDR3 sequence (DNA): TGTGCCAGCAGCTTAGTTCGGACAAATGGTGGCTACACCTTC.

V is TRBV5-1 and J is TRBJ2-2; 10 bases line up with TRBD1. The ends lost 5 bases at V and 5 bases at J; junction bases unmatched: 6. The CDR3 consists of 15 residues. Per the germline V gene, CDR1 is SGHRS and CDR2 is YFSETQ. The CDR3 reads CASSRGQGYTGELFF. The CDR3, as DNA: TGCGCCAGCAGTAGGGGACAGGGGTATACCGGGGAGCTGTTTTTT.

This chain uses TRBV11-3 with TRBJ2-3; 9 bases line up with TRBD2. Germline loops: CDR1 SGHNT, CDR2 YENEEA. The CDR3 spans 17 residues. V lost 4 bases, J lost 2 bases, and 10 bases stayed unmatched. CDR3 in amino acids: CASSSSTSGPFTDTQYF. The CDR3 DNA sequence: TGTGCCAGCAGCTCCTCGACTAGCGGACCGTTCACAGATACGCAGTATTTT. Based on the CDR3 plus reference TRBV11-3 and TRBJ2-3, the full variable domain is EAGVVQSPRYKIIEKKQPVAFWCNPISGHNTLYWYLQNLGQGPELLIRYENEEAVDDSQLPKDRFSAERLKGVDSTLKIQPAELGDSAVYLCASSSSTSGPFTDTQYFGPGTRLTVL.